A single sample gave rise to the 22 T cell receptor beta chains below, sequenced in a study of T cell responses to AZD1222 COVID-19 vaccine. The data were produced by immunoSEQ multiplex PCR, yet TCRdb's version contains in-frame clones alone and is incomplete. The sample has around 92,000 clones, approximately 91% seen once; the top ten hold around a fifth. Sequenced material: peripheral blood, taken on day 0 of AZD1222 vaccination. These receptors were taken from an adult in good health.

The V call is TRBV4-1, the J call TRBJ1-5, with D perhaps TRBD1 (5 bases). The V and J ends lost 4 bases and 8 bases respectively, with 24 bases between them. The CDR3 is 17 amino acids. Germline CDR1 MGHRA, CDR2 YSYEKL. The CDR3 DNA sequence: TGCGCCAGCAGCCGCACGGCCGCAGGGAATCGGTGGGAGCCCCAGCATTTT. Translating it yields CASSRTAAGNRWEPQHF.

The J gene is TRBJ1-1, the V gene TRBV3-1 (or the pseudogene TRBV3-2), with TRBD1 as a possible D gene (6 bases). The V end was cut by 2 bases, the J end by 4 bases, with 14 bases between. Germline CDR1 LGHDT, CDR2 YNNKEL (reference sequence). The CDR3 has 15 residues. CDR3 region: CASSQMGARSTEAFF. As DNA, the CDR3 is TGTGCCAGCAGCCAAATGGGGGCGCGGAGCACTGAAGCTTTCTTT.

V usage is TRBV12-3 or TRBV12-4 and J usage is TRBJ2-1; D is perhaps TRBD1 (6 bases). V was clipped by 5 bases and J by 9 bases, with 14 bases between them. This CDR3 has 13 residues. Written as DNA, the CDR3 is TGTGCCAGCAGTCTGGGGGCCGTGCGTGAGCAGTTCTTC. This translates into CASSLGAVREQFF.

V gene TRBV7-3 combines with J gene TRBJ2-1; 11 bases align to TRBD1. This CDR3 spans 15 amino acids. Germline V CDR1 and CDR2: SGHTA, FQGTGA. With V trimmed by 4 bases and J by 7 bases, 6 bases remained unmatched. This chain's CDR3 is CASSSGQGAANEQFF. As DNA, the CDR3 is TGTGCCAGCAGCTCTGGACAGGGGGCGGCGAATGAGCAGTTCTTC.

The V and J genes are TRBV7-2 and TRBJ2-7; 9 bases are shared with TRBD1. The V gene's germline CDR1 is SGHTA and CDR2 FQGNSA. The CDR3 consists of 14 residues. The trim removed 5 bases at V and 5 bases at J, leaving 7 bases unmatched. DNA for the CDR3: TGTGCCAGCAGCCGGGGACAGGGTACCCACGAGCAGTACTTC. It translates to CASSRGQGTHEQYF.

The rearrangement uses TRBV5-1 and TRBJ2-3; the D is unclear. The CDR3 has 13 residues. Germline CDR1 is SGHRS and CDR2 is YFSETQ. The ends were cut back, 3 bases at V and 4 bases at J, with 9 bases in the middle. CDR3 amino acids: CASSSVRADTQYF. The DNA of the CDR3 is TGCGCCAGCAGCTCCGTTCGAGCAGATACGCAGTATTTT.

The chain links TRBV7-9 to TRBJ1-5; D unclear. The CDR3 contains 12 residues. CDR1 SEHNR and CDR2 FQNEAQ come from the germline V gene (reference sequence). V was cut by 1 base and J by 6 bases, with 4 bases left in between. DNA for the CDR3: TGTGCCAGCAGCTTAGATTCTCAGCCCCAGCATTTT. It translates to CASSLDSQPQHF.

This clone has a handful of counts. The chain links TRBV7-9 to TRBJ1-3; 7 nucleotides match TRBD1. The germline gives CDR1 SEHNR, CDR2 FQNEAQ (reference sequence). The CDR3 extends over 15 amino acids. Trimming at V came to 7 bases and at J to 0 bases, leaving 6 bases not matched to a gene. CDR3 region: CASTEDRASGNTIYF. Here the CDR3 DNA reads TGTGCCAGCACGGAAGACAGGGCCTCTGGAAACACCATATATTTT.

The genes are TRBV6-2 or TRBV6-3 and TRBJ1-1; D not resolved. The CDR3 extends over 12 amino acids. V lost 5 bases and J lost 8, with 12 bases in between. Per the germline V gene, CDR1 is MNHEY and CDR2 is SVGEGT. CDR3 sequence: CASSRQEQEAFF. CDR3 nucleotides: TGTGCCAGCAGTCGACAAGAGCAAGAAGCTTTCTTT.

This clone was seen only a few times. The V and J genes are TRBV6-5 and TRBJ2-6, with D hard to call. CDR1 is MNHEY, CDR2 SVGAGI, per germline. The CDR3 sequence is 13 residues long. V gave up 8 bases and J gave up 2 bases, with 7 bases separating them. The CDR3 here is CASAVTGANVLTF. CDR3 in DNA: TGTGCCAGCGCCGTTACTGGGGCCAACGTCCTGACTTTC.

This chain joins TRBV2 and TRBJ2-7; D is unclear. The CDR3 sequence is 11 residues long. Trimming cost V 5 bases and J 2 bases, with 4 bases left between them. Germline V gene lookup returns CDR1 SNHLY and CDR2 FYNNEI. The CDR3 loop is CASSTTYEQYF. CDR3 sequence (DNA): TGTGCCAGCAGTACAACCTACGAGCAGTACTTC.

This clone came up once. V is TRBV7-9 and J is TRBJ2-1; TRBD2 is a possible D gene (7 bases). Germline loops: CDR1 SEHNR, CDR2 FQNEAQ (reference sequence). The CDR3 has 14 amino acids. The V end lost 9 bases, the J end lost 7 bases, and 19 bases lay between the germline ends. Here the CDR3 DNA reads TGTGCCAGTTTCCGGGGGGCTGGTCTAAATGAGCAGTTCTTC. Amino acids: CASFRGAGLNEQFF. The complete variable domain, with remaining parts taken from reference TRBV7-9 and TRBJ2-1, reads DTGVSQNPRHKITKRGQNVTFRCDPISEHNRLYWYRQTLGQGPEFLTYFQNEAQLEKSRLLSDRFSAERPKGSFSTLEIQRTEQGDSAMYLCASFRGAGLNEQFFGPGTRLTVL.

The V and J genes are TRBV2 and TRBJ2-7; maybe TRBD1 (5 bases). Between the trimmed V and J ends, which lost 5 bases and 7 bases, there was a span of 9 bases. Germline V gene data show CDR1 as SNHLY and CDR2 as FYNNEI. This CDR3 spans 11 amino acids. CDR3 nucleotides: TGTGCCAGCAGTCCCCGGACAGAGCAGTACTTC. Translating it yields CASSPRTEQYF.

The chain has TRBV5-1 and TRBJ2-5; TRBD2 aligns across 9 bases. The CDR3 is made up of 16 amino acids. With 4 bases clipped from V and 3 bases from J, the junction kept 10 bases outside the gene matches. In germline, CDR1 is SGHRS, CDR2 YFSETQ. The CDR3 sequence is CASSPFLAGGEETQYF. In nucleotides, the CDR3 is TGCGCCAGCAGCCCCTTCCTTGCGGGGGGGGAAGAGACCCAGTACTTC.

This chain joins TRBV13 and TRBJ1-2, with D perhaps TRBD1 (5 bases). Germline V gives CDR1 PRHDT, CDR2 FYEKMQ (reference sequence). V shed 3 bases and J shed 4 bases, with 12 bases lying between them. The CDR3 has 14 amino acids. The CDR3 nucleotides read TGTGCCAGCAGCTTCCCAGGGCTTGTCTATGGCTACACCTTC. Translating it yields CASSFPGLVYGYTF.

The chain uses TRBV6-5 and TRBJ1-1; the D gene is possibly TRBD1 (6 bases). Per germline, CDR1 MNHEY and CDR2 SVGAGI. The CDR3 is 13 residues long. V lost 8 bases, J lost 1 base, and 11 bases lay in between. The CDR3 spells CASDAGQNTEAFF. CDR3 coding DNA: TGTGCCAGCGACGCGGGACAGAACACTGAAGCTTTCTTT.

This chain links TRBV6-2 or TRBV6-3 with TRBJ1-5; tentatively, D is TRBD1 (6 bases). CDR1 is MNHEY and CDR2 is SVGEGT in the germline V gene. V shed 6 bases and J shed 4 bases, with 16 bases lying between them. The CDR3 totals 15 residues. CDR3 sequence: CASSLGQTTNQPQHF. The CDR3 DNA sequence: TGTGCCAGCAGCCTCGGACAGACAACTAATCAGCCCCAGCATTTT.

This clone was picked up a small number of times. V gene TRBV5-4 combines with J gene TRBJ2-1; D ambiguous. Trimming pared 0 bases from V and 10 bases from J, leaving 11 bases between. CDR1 SGHNT and CDR2 YYREEE come from the germline V gene (reference sequence). The CDR3 runs 13 residues. The CDR3 region has the DNA TGTGCCAGCAGCTTGGAGAGGTTAGGGGAGCAGTTCTTC. This gives the protein CASSLERLGEQFF.

The chain couples TRBV11-2 to TRBJ1-2; the D is unclear. The CDR3 contains 13 residues. Trimming shortened V by 5 bases and J by 5 bases, and 12 bases separated the two germline ends. In germline, CDR1 is SGHAT, CDR2 FQNNGV. This CDR3 is CASSPHRGYGYTF. DNA for the CDR3: TGTGCCAGCAGCCCCCATCGGGGTTATGGCTACACCTTC.

The chain employs TRBV27 and TRBJ1-3; possibly TRBD1 for D (6 bases). Germline values: CDR1 MNHEY, CDR2 SMNVEV (reference sequence). The CDR3 loop spans 13 amino acids. V shed 6 bases and J shed 5 bases, with 11 bases lying between them. The CDR3 loop reads CASRTTGRNTIYF. Here the CDR3 DNA reads TGTGCCAGCAGGACCACAGGGAGAAACACCATATATTTT.

V and J are TRBV5-4 and TRBJ2-5, with 7 bases fitting TRBD1. The CDR3 is 13 amino acids. The V segment lost 7 bases and the J segment 4 bases; nucleotides outside the gene matches: 7. Germline V gene lookup returns CDR1 SGHNT and CDR2 YYREEE (reference sequence). The CDR3 DNA reads as TGTGCCAGCGCCCCGACAGGGTCAGAGACCCAGTACTTC. Amino acids: CASAPTGSETQYF.

This clone was seen just once. This chain uses TRBV6-5 with TRBJ1-2, with no clear D. V dropped 7 bases and J dropped 5 bases, with 20 bases sitting between them. Germline V gene data show CDR1 as MNHEY and CDR2 as SVGAGI. The CDR3 runs to 15 residues. Here the CDR3 DNA reads TGTGCCAGCACCCCGGGAAACAGCCTAGCTTATGGCTACACCTTC. It encodes CASTPGNSLAYGYTF.